This T cell receptor beta chain was identified during a study of shared clonotypes between healthy human individuals. General study findings and limits: Generation probability values for non-shared clonotypes were lower than those for clonotypes shared by all four donors. When naive CD4 clonotypes were compared across several donors, about 4.8% were shared. Sampling covered blood only; tissue repertoires likely differ. Depth of sequencing was expected to influence donor clonotype sharing.

Comments on this clone: What it binds is not known.

The protocol was immunoSEQ multiplex PCR, while the TCRdb copy is restricted to in-frame clones and leaves out a portion. Among approximately 530,000 clones, more than 95% were seen once, and the ten largest hold approximately 0.067%. CDR3 length: 13 amino acids. Germline lookup yields CDR1 GTSNPN and CDR2 SVGIG (reference sequence). V lost 4 bases and J 10 bases, leaving 17 bases between the germline ends. The origin of this receptor is a woman aged 30 to 39 in good health. J is TRBJ2-1 and V is TRBV30, with D possibly TRBD2 on 5 matching bases. The sample taken for sequencing was naive CD4+ T cells sorted from blood. Described subset: CD45RA+ positively selected. The CDR3 protein is CAWIMLHGGEQFF. The CDR3 coding sequence is TGTGCCTGGATCATGCTACATGGCGGGGAGCAGTTCTTC.